Listed below are T cell receptor beta chains from one sample, sequenced in a study of monozygotic twins with cystic fibrosis. The table came from immunoSEQ multiplex PCR; TCRdb's copy has only in-frame clones and leaves some out. In the table there are 15,000 or so clones, roughly 98% of which are singletons. Specimen: blood. These receptors all stem from a girl aged 2-10 years with cystic fibrosis. The CDR3 runs from the conserved cysteine through the conserved F or W. A D gene is named only where the DNA matches it firmly. Some rows mark clone size as missing; the rest say once, few, many or name a class of expanded clone.

V: TRBV7-2; J: TRBJ2-3; size: .; D: .; CDR3: CASSSSGDTDTQYF; DNA: TGTGCCAGCAGCTCAAGCGGTGACACAGATACGCAGTATTTT
V: TRBV7-2; J: TRBJ2-1; size: once; D: TRBD2; CDR3: CASTQDLAGGDEQFF; DNA: TGTGCCAGCACCCAGGACCTAGCGGGAGGCGATGAGCAGTTCTTC
V: TRBV19; J: TRBJ1-3; size: .; D: .; CDR3: CASSIPGTFGNTIYF; DNA: TGTGCCAGTAGTATCCCAGGGACATTTGGAAACACCATATATTTT
V: TRBV7-2; J: TRBJ2-3; size: .; D: TRBD2; CDR3: CASSSGGAGGTDTQYF; DNA: TGTGCCAGCAGCTCGGGCGGTGCGGGGGGCACAGATACGCAGTATTTT
V: TRBV2; J: TRBJ1-4; size: few; D: .; CDR3: CASSEGSGEKLFF; DNA: TGTGCCAGCAGTGAAGGGAGCGGTGAAAAACTGTTTTTT
V: TRBV19; J: TRBJ1-2; size: .; D: .; CDR3: CASSYMEFYGYTF; DNA: TGTGCCAGTAGTTACATGGAGTTCTATGGCTACACCTTC
V: TRBV18; J: TRBJ2-7; size: once; D: .; CDR3: CASSQGTPASSYEQYF; DNA: TGTGCCAGCTCACAGGGGACTCCCGCGAGCTCCTACGAGCAGTACTTC
V: TRBV6-1; J: TRBJ1-5; size: .; D: .; CDR3: CASTEGGNQPQHF; DNA: TGTGCCAGCACCGAAGGGGGGAATCAGCCCCAGCATTTT
V: TRBV27; J: TRBJ2-7; size: .; D: TRBD1; CDR3: CAVQGSTYEQYF; DNA: TGTGCCGTACAGGGGAGCACCTACGAGCAGTACTTC
V: TRBV5-1; J: TRBJ2-5; size: .; D: .; CDR3: CASSPGRGGERETQYF; DNA: TGCGCCAGCAGCCCGGGGAGGGGGGGCGAGAGAGAGACCCAGTACTTC
V: TRBV27; J: TRBJ1-5; size: .; D: .; CDR3: CASSLGRSNQPQHF; DNA: TGTGCCAGCAGTTTGGGGAGGAGCAATCAGCCCCAGCATTTT
V: TRBV10-3; J: TRBJ1-1; size: .; D: .; CDR3: CAISEGQNTEAFF; DNA: TGTGCCATCAGTGAAGGACAGAACACTGAAGCTTTCTTT
V: TRBV30; J: TRBJ1-1; size: .; D: .; CDR3: CAWGPLRGSAEAFF; DNA: TGTGCCTGGGGCCCTCTACGGGGGAGCGCTGAAGCTTTCTTT
V: TRBV6-5; J: TRBJ1-1; size: .; D: .; CDR3: CASRSQGGGTEAFF; DNA: TGTGCCAGCAGGAGTCAGGGCGGAGGGACTGAAGCTTTCTTT
V: TRBV30; J: TRBJ1-5; size: .; D: TRBD1; CDR3: CAWSPTGGLNQPQHF; DNA: TGTGCCTGGAGTCCTACAGGGGGCCTCAATCAGCCCCAGCATTTT
V: TRBV5-1; J: TRBJ2-7; size: .; D: TRBD2; CDR3: CASSLAASGDDYEQYF; DNA: TGCGCCAGCAGCTTGGCGGCTAGCGGAGACGATTACGAGCAGTACTTC
V: TRBV6-1; J: TRBJ1-3; size: .; D: TRBD1; CDR3: CASSGTGGNTIYF; DNA: TGTGCCAGCAGTGGGACAGGGGGAAACACCATATATTTT
V: TRBV6-5; J: TRBJ1-4; size: once; D: .; CDR3: CASGEREVYEKLFF; DNA: TGTGCCAGCGGGGAGAGGGAGGTATACGAAAAACTGTTTTTT
V: TRBV27; J: TRBJ2-6; size: once; D: .; CDR3: CASSLSQGTGANVLTF; DNA: TGTGCCAGCAGTTTATCGCAGGGAACTGGGGCCAACGTCCTGACTTTC
V: TRBV4-3; J: TRBJ2-1; size: once; D: .; CDR3: CASSQEGGNEQFF; DNA: TGCGCCAGCAGCCAAGAAGGAGGGAATGAGCAGTTCTTC
V: TRBV27; J: TRBJ1-1; size: once; D: .; CDR3: CASSLGLQGFYSEAFF; DNA: TGTGCCAGCAGTTTAGGTTTGCAGGGGTTTTATTCTGAAGCTTTCTTT
V: TRBV29-1; J: TRBJ1-2; size: .; D: TRBD1; CDR3: CSVEGGTGDYGYTF; DNA: TGCAGCGTTGAAGGGGGAACAGGGGACTATGGCTACACCTTC
V: TRBV6-1; J: TRBJ2-3; size: .; D: TRBD2; CDR3: CASSEAPRSGSLPDTQYF; DNA: TGTGCCAGCAGTGAAGCGCCTCGGAGCGGGAGTCTTCCAGATACGCAGTATTTT
V: TRBV4-1; J: TRBJ2-5; size: .; D: .; CDR3: CASSQDIGSLQETQYF; DNA: TGCGCCAGCAGCCAAGATATCGGGAGCCTCCAAGAGACCCAGTACTTC
V: TRBV9; J: TRBJ1-5; size: .; D: .; CDR3: CASSSPVGNQPQHF; DNA: TGTGCCAGCAGCTCCCCAGTGGGCAATCAGCCCCAGCATTTT
V: TRBV6-1; J: TRBJ1-1; size: .; D: .; CDR3: CASNGPLNTEAFF; DNA: TGTGCCAGTAACGGGCCATTGAACACTGAAGCTTTCTTT
V: TRBV30; J: TRBJ1-1; size: .; D: TRBD1; CDR3: CAWSVIGTGGPEAFF; DNA: TGTGCCTGGAGTGTAATTGGGACAGGGGGGCCTGAAGCTTTCTTT
V: TRBV14; J: TRBJ2-3; size: once; D: TRBD2; CDR3: CASSPRGLGASGASTDTQYF; DNA: TGTGCCAGCAGCCCAAGAGGCTTGGGGGCTAGCGGGGCTAGCACAGATACGCAGTATTTT
V: TRBV19; J: TRBJ2-1; size: .; D: .; CDR3: CASSTWTITKTYNEQFF; DNA: TGTGCCAGTAGCACTTGGACAATTACGAAGACCTACAATGAGCAGTTCTTC
V: TRBV7-9; J: TRBJ2-3; size: .; D: TRBD2; CDR3: CASSSPGTKGTDTQYF; DNA: TGTGCCAGCAGCTCCCCCGGGACTAAAGGGACAGATACGCAGTATTTT
V: TRBV7-9; J: TRBJ2-1; size: .; D: TRBD1; CDR3: CASSLGQGIYNEQFF; DNA: TGTGCCAGCAGCTTAGGACAGGGCATCTACAATGAGCAGTTCTTC
V: TRBV2; J: TRBJ2-1; size: .; D: TRBD2; CDR3: CARGHSGTSGYNEQFF; DNA: TGTGCCAGAGGACACTCCGGGACTAGCGGTTACAATGAGCAGTTCTTC
V: TRBV5-4; J: TRBJ2-7; size: .; D: .; CDR3: CASSLGPISYEQYF; DNA: TGTGCCAGCAGCTTGGGCCCGATCTCCTACGAGCAGTACTTC
V: TRBV7-9; J: TRBJ1-2; size: once; D: .; CDR3: CASSLTLDRTNYGYTF; DNA: TGTGCCAGCAGCTTAACACTCGACAGGACGAACTATGGCTACACCTTC
V: TRBV27; J: TRBJ1-1; size: .; D: TRBD1; CDR3: CASSPGTVGGTEAFF; DNA: TGTGCCAGCAGTCCCGGGACAGTGGGAGGCACTGAAGCTTTCTTT
V: TRBV7-9; J: TRBJ2-7; size: .; D: .; CDR3: CASSPLRGRTSYEQYF; DNA: TGTGCCAGCAGCCCGTTGAGAGGGAGAACTAGCTACGAGCAGTACTTC
V: TRBV28; J: TRBJ2-3; size: .; D: TRBD2; CDR3: CASTPTGGAGTDTQYF; DNA: TGTGCCAGCACCCCGACCGGGGGGGCAGGCACAGATACGCAGTATTTT
V: TRBV5-1; J: TRBJ1-2; size: .; D: TRBD1; CDR3: CASSPTTGSIYGYTF; DNA: TGCGCCAGCAGCCCGACGACAGGGTCAATCTATGGCTACACCTTC
V: TRBV18; J: TRBJ2-4; size: .; D: TRBD1; CDR3: CASGQGENIQYF; DNA: TGTGCCAGTGGACAGGGGGAAAACATTCAGTACTTC
V: TRBV2; J: TRBJ2-1; size: .; D: .; CDR3: CASSGRGSYNEQFF; DNA: TGTGCCAGCAGTGGAAGGGGCTCCTACAATGAGCAGTTCTTC
V: TRBV4-1; J: TRBJ1-2; size: .; D: .; CDR3: CASSQPFTNYGYTF; DNA: TGCGCCAGCAGCCAACCCTTTACTAACTATGGCTACACCTTC
V: TRBV29-1; J: TRBJ2-7; size: .; D: .; CDR3: CSVDEGPYEQYF; DNA: TGCAGCGTTGACGAGGGGCCCTACGAGCAGTACTTC
V: TRBV19; J: TRBJ2-3; size: .; D: .; CDR3: CASSPRDSLTDTQYF; DNA: TGTGCCAGTAGCCCCCGGGACTCCCTCACAGATACGCAGTATTTT
V: TRBV2; J: TRBJ1-1; size: .; D: .; CDR3: CASSERPQGVTEAFF; DNA: TGTGCCAGCAGTGAGCGACCTCAAGGGGTCACTGAAGCTTTCTTT
V: TRBV5-4; J: TRBJ2-3; size: .; D: TRBD2; CDR3: CASSLGLAGKRGTDTQYF; DNA: TGTGCCAGCAGCTTGGGACTAGCGGGGAAGCGCGGCACAGATACGCAGTATTTT
V: TRBV5-1; J: TRBJ2-6; size: once; D: .; CDR3: CASSLSIRPSGANVLTF; DNA: TGCGCCAGCAGCTTGTCTATACGGCCCTCTGGGGCCAACGTCCTGACTTTC
V: TRBV10-3; J: TRBJ2-3; size: .; D: .; CDR3: CAISDVDLADTQYF; DNA: TGTGCCATCAGTGATGTGGACCTGGCAGATACGCAGTATTTT
V: TRBV7-2; J: TRBJ2-7; size: .; D: .; CDR3: CASSSSGAVSYEQYF; DNA: TGTGCCAGCAGCTCATCCGGGGCCGTCTCCTACGAGCAGTACTTC
V: TRBV5-4; J: TRBJ2-7; size: .; D: .; CDR3: CASSLSGNSYEQYF; DNA: TGTGCCAGCAGCTTATCGGGAAACTCCTACGAGCAGTACTTC
V: TRBV6-1; J: TRBJ2-7; size: .; D: .; CDR3: CASSEQRTLAHEQYF; DNA: TGTGCCAGCAGTGAGCAACGGACCCTCGCCCACGAGCAGTACTTC
V: TRBV4-1; J: TRBJ2-7; size: .; D: .; CDR3: CASSQDQGGSYEQYF; DNA: TGCGCCAGCAGCCAAGATCAAGGGGGCTCCTACGAGCAGTACTTC
V: TRBV11-2; J: TRBJ2-7; size: .; D: .; CDR3: CASSSRVSYEQYF; DNA: TGTGCCAGCAGCAGCAGGGTTTCCTACGAGCAGTACTTC
V: TRBV10-1; J: TRBJ2-4; size: .; D: .; CDR3: CASSGLAKNIQYF; DNA: TGCGCCAGCAGCGGTTTAGCCAAAAACATTCAGTACTTC
V: TRBV27; J: TRBJ2-1; size: .; D: .; CDR3: CASSYGSSYNEQFF; DNA: TGTGCCAGCAGTTACGGGAGCTCCTACAATGAGCAGTTCTTC
V: TRBV29-1; J: TRBJ1-2; size: .; D: .; CDR3: CSVEGQGGGYTF; DNA: TGCAGCGTTGAAGGGCAGGGTGGAGGCTACACCTTC